This entry features one T cell receptor (beta chain) sequence. Antigen unknown. Germline V gene sequence: CDR1 SGDLS, CDR2 YYNGEE. This CDR3 is 14 amino acids long. Losses at the gene ends were 4 bases for V and 7 bases for J; bases not matched to a gene: 6. There were likely unrecorded immune exposures, though donors were nominally healthy when sampled. The data are from a study of cytomegalovirus exposure and HLA in healthy donors. Study findings and constraints: Further analysis was carried out later, and it showed several of the most significant clusters appearing linked to common viral pathogens. Roughly even sequencing depth across donors was the assumption behind the presence/absence analyses.

The PCR contained 60 Vbeta and 13 Jbeta primers. Assay used: immunoSEQ multiplex PCR; TCRdb lists only in-frame clones, some missing. The sample gives approximately 61,000 clones, 70% to 80% of which show up once; approximately 50% is in the top ten. The J gene is TRBJ2-4, the V gene TRBV9, with 9 bases fitting TRBD1. This receptor was identified in a man between 50 and 59 years old in good health and CMV-seropositive. The sequenced sample was PBMCs. CDR3 in amino acids: CASSISGTGNIQYF. The CDR3 nucleotides read TGTGCCAGCAGCATTTCCGGGACAGGGAACATTCAGTACTTC.